The next 11 T cell receptor beta chains were all read from a single sample in a study of beta chain features in type 1 diabetes. The isolated RNA, all of it, was reverse transcribed, so expressed TCRB transcripts were what got sequenced. TCRdb keeps only in-frame clones here, not all; method: immunoSEQ multiplex PCR. The sample contains hundreds of thousands of clones, around 15% of which appear only once. Sequenced sample: central memory CD4+ T cells from blood. The receptors originated from a man aged 25 to 45 in good health.

This clone was seen a few times. The chain is built from TRBV9 and TRBJ2-5, with a possible D match to TRBD1 (6 bases). This CDR3 spans 15 amino acids. CDR1 and CDR2 from the germline V gene are SGDLS and YYNGEE. Between the trimmed V and J ends, which lost 1 base and 4 bases, there was a span of 14 bases. The CDR3 reads CASSVRGGHRETQYF. In DNA form, the CDR3 reads TGTGCCAGCAGCGTACGTGGGGGCCATAGAGAGACCCAGTACTTC.

This clone was counted between two and nine times. The chain combines TRBV5-6 with TRBJ2-3, with D hard to call. V gave up 4 bases and J gave up 4 bases, with 4 bases separating them. In germline, CDR1 is SGHDT, CDR2 YYEEEE. The CDR3 has 11 residues. CDR3 loop: CASSLADTQYF. The CDR3 bases are TGTGCCAGCAGCCTAGCAGATACGCAGTATTTT.

This clone was seen more than once but under ten times. This chain links TRBV7-2 with TRBJ1-2, with D perhaps matching TRBD1 (5 bases). Germline CDR1 reads SGHTA; CDR2 reads FQGNSA. The V and J ends lost 1 base and 6 bases respectively, with 12 bases between them. This CDR3 region has 14 residues. The CDR3 sequence: CASSLVGGSDGYTF. As DNA, the CDR3 is TGTGCCAGCAGCTTAGTGGGGGGTTCCGATGGCTACACCTTC.

J is TRBJ2-2 and V is TRBV4-3, with D unclear. Trimming shortened V by 8 bases and J by 1 base, and 11 bases separated the two germline ends. Germline V gene sequence: CDR1 LGHNA, CDR2 YSLEER. The CDR3 covers 14 residues. DNA for the CDR3: TGCGCCAGCCAGATGGGTCTGAACACCGGGGAGCTGTTTTTT. Protein sequence: CASQMGLNTGELFF.

The chain carries TRBV25-1 and TRBJ1-2; tentative D call: TRBD1 (5 bases). This CDR3 region has 14 residues. The germline V gene encodes CDR1 MGHDK and CDR2 SYGVNS. Trimming took off 3 bases at V and 5 bases at J, with 13 bases between the two ends. In DNA, the CDR3 is TGTGCCAGCAGTGATCCAGGGAGTAGGTATGGCTACACCTTC. Residues: CASSDPGSRYGYTF.

The J gene is TRBJ2-2, the V gene TRBV9; D gene uncertain. The CDR3 extends over 14 amino acids. The V end lost 0 bases, the J end lost 4 bases, and 7 bases lay between the germline ends. Germline V gene sequence: CDR1 SGDLS, CDR2 YYNGEE. CDR3 amino acids: CASSVGWSTGELFF. CDR3 nucleotide sequence: TGTGCCAGCAGCGTAGGTTGGAGCACCGGGGAGCTGTTTTTT.

Only a few counts were recorded for this clone. The chain couples TRBV6-6 to TRBJ1-2; D remains unclear. Trimming stripped 6 bases from V and 4 bases from J, with 12 bases between. There are 13 residues in the CDR3. Germline CDR1 and CDR2: MNHNY and SVGAGI (reference sequence). CDR3 sequence: CASRVGTGYGYTF. The CDR3 nucleotides are TGTGCCAGCAGGGTGGGAACCGGCTATGGCTACACCTTC.

The V call is TRBV30, the J call TRBJ2-1; D perhaps matches TRBD2 (6 bases). Trimming took off 3 bases at V and 9 bases at J, with 18 bases between the two ends. CDR3 length: 14 amino acids. Germline assignment: CDR1 GTSNPN and CDR2 SVGIG (reference sequence). The CDR3 nucleotides read TGTGCCTGGAGCCCGGGACTCCCGCTGGGTGAGCAGTTCTTC. Translating gives CAWSPGLPLGEQFF. Based on the CDR3 plus reference TRBV30 and TRBJ2-1, the full variable domain is SQTIHQWPATLVQPVGSPLSLECTVEGTSNPNLYWYRQAAGRGLQLLFYSVGIGQISSEVPQNLSASRPQDRQFILSSKKLLLSDSGFYLCAWSPGLPLGEQFFGPGTRLTVL.

The chain uses TRBV7-2 and TRBJ1-4, with TRBD1 matching over 8 bases. Germline V lookup: CDR1 SGHTA, CDR2 FQGNSA. This CDR3 has 15 residues. Trimming at V came to 4 bases and at J to 4 bases, leaving 5 bases not matched to a gene. The CDR3 here is CASSSRTGINEKLFF. CDR3 DNA sequence: TGTGCCAGCAGCTCTCGGACAGGGATTAATGAAAAACTGTTTTTT.

This clone was detected a few times. The V call is TRBV2, the J call TRBJ2-3, with D perhaps matching TRBD1 (6 bases). Looked up from germline, CDR1 is SNHLY and CDR2 is FYNNEI. The CDR3 runs 14 residues. Trimming took 6 bases from V and 0 from J, leaving 10 bases between them. CDR3 residues: CASREQGSTDTQYF. For the CDR3, the DNA is TGTGCCAGCAGAGAACAGGGTAGCACAGATACGCAGTATTTT.

The chain uses TRBV5-5 and TRBJ2-1; TRBD2 matches at 9 bases. The CDR3 is 16 residues long. Germline V lookup: CDR1 SGHKS, CDR2 YYEKEE (reference sequence). Trimming removed 2 bases from V and 4 bases from J; junction bases left unmatched: 7. Written as DNA, the CDR3 is TGTGCCAGCAGCTTACTCCCAACTAGCGGGTACAATGAGCAGTTCTTC. As protein: CASSLLPTSGYNEQFF.